The clone carrying this TCR beta chain was seen a few times. The germline gives CDR1 MNHEY, CDR2 SMNVEV (reference sequence). The CDR3 extends over 15 amino acids. The V end was cut by 2 bases, the J end by 0 bases, with 8 bases between. The intended depth for sequencing was 1 in 200,000 to 1 in 1 million T cells. Method: immunoSEQ multiplex PCR; TCRdb's copy keeps in-frame clones and lacks some. The sample consists of 250,000 to 350,000 clones, approximately 79% of them appearing once. The data stem from a study of cytotoxic CD8 clonotypes in ibrutinib-treated CLL. Source: PBMCs, taken at disease progression, from a patient treated with ibrutinib. This TCR derives from a human donor with chronic lymphocytic leukemia. The chain couples TRBV27 to TRBJ2-1; D gene ambiguous. The CDR3 protein is CASSLIWSSYNEQFF. CDR3 DNA sequence: TGTGCCAGCAGTTTAATCTGGAGCTCCTACAATGAGCAGTTCTTC.